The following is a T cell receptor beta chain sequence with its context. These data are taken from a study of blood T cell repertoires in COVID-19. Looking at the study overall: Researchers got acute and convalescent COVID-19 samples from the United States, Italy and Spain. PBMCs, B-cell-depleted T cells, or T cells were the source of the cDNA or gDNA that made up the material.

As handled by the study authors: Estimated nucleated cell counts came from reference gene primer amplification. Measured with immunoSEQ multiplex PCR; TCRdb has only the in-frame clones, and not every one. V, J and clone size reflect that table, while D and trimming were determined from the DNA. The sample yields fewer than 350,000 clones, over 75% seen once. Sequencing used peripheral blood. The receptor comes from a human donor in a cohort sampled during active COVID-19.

Here the CDR3 DNA reads TGTGCCAGCAGCCACCCTACGGACAGGTTTATCTACGAGCAGTACTTC. Amino acid sequence: CASSHPTDRFIYEQYF. V and J are TRBV28 and TRBJ2-7, with TRBD1 identical over 7 bases. CDR1 is MDHEN, CDR2 SYDVKM, per germline. The CDR3 has 16 residues. V lost 6 bases, J lost 3 bases, and 14 bases stayed unmatched.